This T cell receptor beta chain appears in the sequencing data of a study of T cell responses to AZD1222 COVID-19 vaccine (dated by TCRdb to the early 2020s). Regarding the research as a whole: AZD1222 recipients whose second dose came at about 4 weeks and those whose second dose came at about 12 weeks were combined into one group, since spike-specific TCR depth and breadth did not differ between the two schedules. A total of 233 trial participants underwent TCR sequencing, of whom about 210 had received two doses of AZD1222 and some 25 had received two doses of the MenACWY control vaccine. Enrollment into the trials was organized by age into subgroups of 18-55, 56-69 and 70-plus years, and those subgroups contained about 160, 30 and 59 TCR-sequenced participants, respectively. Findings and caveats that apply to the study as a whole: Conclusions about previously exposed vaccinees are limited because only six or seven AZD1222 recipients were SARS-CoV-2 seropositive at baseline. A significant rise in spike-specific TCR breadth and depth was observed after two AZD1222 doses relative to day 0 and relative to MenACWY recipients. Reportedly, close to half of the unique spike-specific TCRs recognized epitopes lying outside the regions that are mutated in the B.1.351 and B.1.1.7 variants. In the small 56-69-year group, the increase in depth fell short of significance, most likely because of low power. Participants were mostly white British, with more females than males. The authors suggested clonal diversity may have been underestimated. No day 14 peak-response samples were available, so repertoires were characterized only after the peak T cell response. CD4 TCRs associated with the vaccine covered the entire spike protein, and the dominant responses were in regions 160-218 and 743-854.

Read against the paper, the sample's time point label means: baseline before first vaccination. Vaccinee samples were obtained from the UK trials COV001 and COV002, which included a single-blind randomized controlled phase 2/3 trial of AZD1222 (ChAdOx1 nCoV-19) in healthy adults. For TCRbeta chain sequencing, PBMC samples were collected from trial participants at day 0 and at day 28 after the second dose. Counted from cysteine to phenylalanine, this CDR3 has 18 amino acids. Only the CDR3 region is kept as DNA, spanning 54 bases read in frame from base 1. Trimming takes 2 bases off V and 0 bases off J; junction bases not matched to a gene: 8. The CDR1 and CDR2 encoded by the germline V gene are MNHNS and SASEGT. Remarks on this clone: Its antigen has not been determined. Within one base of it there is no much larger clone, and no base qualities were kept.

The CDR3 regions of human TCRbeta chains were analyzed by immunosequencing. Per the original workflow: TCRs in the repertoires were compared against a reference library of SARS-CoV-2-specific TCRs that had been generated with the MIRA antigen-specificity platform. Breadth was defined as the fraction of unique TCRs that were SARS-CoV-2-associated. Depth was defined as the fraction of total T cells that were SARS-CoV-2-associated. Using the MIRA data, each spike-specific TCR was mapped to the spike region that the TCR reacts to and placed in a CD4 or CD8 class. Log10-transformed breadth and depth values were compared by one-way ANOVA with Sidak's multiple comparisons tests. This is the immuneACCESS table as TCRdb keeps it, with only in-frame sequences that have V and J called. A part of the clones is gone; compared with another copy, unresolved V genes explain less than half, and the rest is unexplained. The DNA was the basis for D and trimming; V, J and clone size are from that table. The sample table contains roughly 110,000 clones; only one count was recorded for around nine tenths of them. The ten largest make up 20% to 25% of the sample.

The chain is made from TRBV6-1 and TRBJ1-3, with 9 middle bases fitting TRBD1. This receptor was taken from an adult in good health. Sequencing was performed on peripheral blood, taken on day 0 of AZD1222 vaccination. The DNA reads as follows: TGTGCCAGCAGTGAATTACGAGGGACAGGGAGCTCTGGAAACACCATATATTTT. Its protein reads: CASSELRGTGSSGNTIYF.